Below are 32 T cell receptor beta chains sequenced from a single sample in a study of blood T cell repertoires in COVID-19. Clones were sequenced by immunoSEQ multiplex PCR, and TCRdb holds only the in-frame ones, with some missing. The sample gives 150,000 to 160,000 clones, around 83% of which show up once; approximately 32% is in the top ten. Sequencing was carried out using peripheral blood. The source of these receptors is a woman aged 55-69 years with acute or convalescent COVID-19.

The V gene is TRBV13, the J gene TRBJ1-2; no reliable D call. Trimming removed 1 base from V and 4 bases from J, with 7 bases in between. Germline V CDR1 and CDR2: PRHDT, FYEKMQ (reference sequence). This CDR3 region has 13 residues. CDR3 bases: TGTGCCAGCAGCTTAGACACCTTCTATGGCTACACCTTC. It yields the protein CASSLDTFYGYTF.

V usage is TRBV6-5 and J usage is TRBJ1-1; 10 bases line up with TRBD1. Trimming took 6 bases from V and 1 from J; bases not matched to a gene: 5. Per germline, CDR1 MNHEY and CDR2 SVGAGI. The CDR3 runs 15 residues. Here the CDR3 reads CASRGQGLGNTEAFF. For the CDR3, the DNA is TGTGCCAGCAGGGGACAGGGGCTTGGGAACACTGAAGCTTTCTTT.

This clone was recorded a few times. The rearrangement joins TRBV3-1 (or the pseudogene TRBV3-2) to TRBJ2-2; weak D call: TRBD2 (6 bases). The CDR3 is made up of 16 amino acids. Germline V gene lookup returns CDR1 LGHDT and CDR2 YNNKEL (reference sequence). The germline V and J ends were trimmed by 1 base and 6 bases, with 15 bases remaining between them. The CDR3 is CASSQGIGGLAGELFF. The CDR3, as DNA: TGTGCCAGCAGCCAAGGTATCGGGGGTTTGGCCGGGGAGCTGTTTTTT.

This clone was recorded a few times. The V and J genes are TRBV5-4 and TRBJ2-1, with a tentative D call TRBD1 (6 bases). The length of the CDR3 is 12 residues. Trimming stripped 3 bases from V and 10 bases from J, with 11 bases between. CDR1 is SGHNT and CDR2 is YYREEE in the germline V gene (reference sequence). For the CDR3, the DNA is TGTGCCAGCAGCTCTGGACAGAGGGAGCAGTTCTTC. It is translated as CASSSGQREQFF.

Notes on this clone: Distinct nucleotide sequences in the sample also encode this CDR3. The gene calls are TRBV20-1 and TRBJ2-1; D is possibly TRBD2 (7 bases). Trimming shortened V by 3 bases and J by 3 bases, and 12 bases separated the two germline ends. Germline CDR1 DFQATT, CDR2 SNEGSKA (reference sequence). This CDR3 has 14 amino acids. CDR3 bases: TGCAGTGCTAGTAGGGGGGGGAGCTACAATGAGCAGTTCTTC. The encoded protein is CSASRGGSYNEQFF.

V gene TRBV5-1 combines with J gene TRBJ1-4; TRBD1 agrees at 8 bases. This CDR3 comprises 19 residues. J lost 0 bases, V lost 4 bases, and 14 bases had no gene match. Germline CDR1 reads SGHRS; CDR2 reads YFSETQ. The DNA for the CDR3 is TGCGCCAGCAGCGCAATAGACAGGGGCATCGCTTCAACTAATGAAAAACTGTTTTTT. It translates to CASSAIDRGIASTNEKLFF.

This clone was found a few times. The V gene is TRBV6-5, the J gene TRBJ1-1, with D possibly being TRBD1 (5 bases). Trimming pared 6 bases from V and 0 bases from J, leaving 14 bases between. This CDR3 spans 15 amino acids. Per the germline V gene, CDR1 is MNHEY and CDR2 is SVGAGI. CDR3 amino acids: CASRLQKTVNTEAFF. CDR3 DNA: TGTGCCAGCAGATTACAAAAGACAGTGAACACTGAAGCTTTCTTT.

V gene TRBV19 combines with J gene TRBJ1-5; D perhaps matches TRBD1 (6 bases). V lost 8 bases and J 2 bases, leaving 10 bases between the germline ends. Germline V gene sequence: CDR1 LNHDA, CDR2 SQIVND (reference sequence). CDR3 length: 13 amino acids. CDR3 in DNA: TGTGCCAGTCAGGGACAAGGCAATCAGCCCCAGCATTTT. Amino acid sequence: CASQGQGNQPQHF. The entire variable domain, with the rest obtained from reference TRBV19 and TRBJ1-5, is as follows: DGGITQSPKYLFRKEGQNVTLSCEQNLNHDAMYWYRQDPGQGLRLIYYSQIVNDFQKGDIAEGYSVSREKKESFPLTVTSAQKNPTAFYLCASQGQGNQPQHFGDGTRLSIL.

This clone was detected once. The rearrangement links TRBV19 to TRBJ1-5; tentatively, D is TRBD1 (5 bases). Deletions cut 3 bases from V and 0 bases from J, with 12 bases between. Looked up from germline, CDR1 is LNHDA and CDR2 is SQIVND (reference sequence). The CDR3 totals 16 residues. The CDR3 here is CASSIGEGDSNQPQHF. The CDR3 bases are TGTGCCAGTAGTATCGGAGAAGGGGATAGCAATCAGCCCCAGCATTTT.

The genes are TRBV9 and TRBJ1-2; D is possibly TRBD1 (5 bases). The CDR3 is 15 amino acids. CDR1 and CDR2 from the germline V gene are SGDLS and YYNGEE. V shed 0 bases and J shed 5 bases, with 14 bases lying between them. The CDR3: CASSVDGGDLYGYTF. The CDR3 nucleotides are TGTGCCAGCAGCGTAGACGGGGGGGACCTATATGGCTACACCTTC.

V gene TRBV5-4 combines with J gene TRBJ1-3, with a tentative D call TRBD1 (6 bases). Germline CDR1 reads SGHNT; CDR2 reads YYREEE (reference sequence). Trimming cost V 4 bases and J 6 bases, with 17 bases left between them. This CDR3 has 15 residues. Here the CDR3 DNA reads TGTGCCAGCAGCAGGGGCGACAGGAATGTAAACACCATATATTTT. The encoded protein is CASSRGDRNVNTIYF.

This clone showed up just once. The J gene is TRBJ1-4, the V gene TRBV18; a weak D match, TRBD1 (6 bases). The CDR3 runs 17 residues. Germline loops: CDR1 KGHSH, CDR2 LQKENI. V was clipped by 6 bases and J by 3 bases, with 20 bases between them. Here the CDR3 reads CASSLRGQGSSNEKLFF. DNA for the CDR3: TGTGCCAGCTCCCTACGGGGTCAGGGGTCGTCTAATGAAAAACTGTTTTTT.

The chain combines TRBV4-1 with TRBJ1-1; perhaps TRBD1 as D (5 bases). The CDR3 sequence is 16 residues long. Germline loops: CDR1 MGHRA, CDR2 YSYEKL. Trimming removed 1 base from V and 1 base from J, with 13 bases in between. The CDR3 nucleotides are TGCGCCAGCAGCCAAGGTGGGGCGGAATGGAACACTGAAGCTTTCTTT. This gives the protein CASSQGGAEWNTEAFF.

Of note for this clone: Other DNA sequences from this sample encode an identical CDR3 as well. The CDR3 protein is CASSVGVNSNQPQHF. The CDR3 coding sequence is TGTGCCAGCAGCGTCGGTGTAAATAGCAATCAGCCCCAGCATTTT. The V and J genes are TRBV9 and TRBJ1-5; no firm D call. There are 15 residues in the CDR3. V lost 2 bases to trimming and J lost 0 bases, with 9 bases between them. Germline loops: CDR1 SGDLS, CDR2 YYNGEE.

This clone is a singleton in its sample. The chain uses TRBV19 and TRBJ2-3; 7 nucleotides line up with TRBD1. The CDR3 consists of 15 residues. CDR1 is LNHDA, CDR2 SQIVND, per germline (reference sequence). V trimming: 7 bases; J trimming: 2 bases; junction bases outside the gene matches: 9. DNA of the CDR3: TGTGCCAGTACCAACCAGGGGGACCTCACAGATACGCAGTATTTT. Residues: CASTNQGDLTDTQYF.

The chain combines TRBV3-1 (or the pseudogene TRBV3-2) with TRBJ1-2, with 8 bases matching TRBD1. V dropped 6 bases and J dropped 4; count of bases not matched to a gene: 10. CDR3 size: 15 residues. CDR1 and CDR2 (germline): LGHDT, YNNKEL (reference sequence). As DNA, the CDR3 is TGTGCCAGCAGTTTCTTACAGGGGGGAGGCTATGGCTACACCTTC. It specifies CASSFLQGGGYGYTF.

The chain joins TRBV2 to TRBJ1-1; TRBD1 might be the D (6 bases). The V gene's germline CDR1 is SNHLY and CDR2 FYNNEI. This CDR3 has 15 residues. Trimming pared 6 bases from V and 6 bases from J, leaving 20 bases between. The CDR3 sequence: CASSGEITGKAEAFF. The CDR3 nucleotides read TGTGCCAGCAGCGGCGAAATAACAGGGAAGGCTGAAGCTTTCTTT.

The chain employs TRBV29-1 and TRBJ2-5; D is unresolved. Germline lookup yields CDR1 SQVTM and CDR2 ANQGSEA. V dropped 8 bases and J dropped 4 bases, with 32 bases sitting between them. The CDR3 is made up of 18 amino acids. The CDR3 region has the DNA TGCAGCATCCGGTCTTCTCTTTTAAGGATGGGCCAGACAGAGACCCAGTACTTC. Its translation: CSIRSSLLRMGQTETQYF.

The CDR3 DNA sequence: TGTGCCAGCAGTTACTCCGGGACAGGGGGCACTGAAGCTTTCTTT. This encodes CASSYSGTGGTEAFF. The V and J genes are TRBV6-5 and TRBJ1-1; TRBD1 matches at 11 bases. Germline CDR1 is MNHEY and CDR2 is SVGAGI. J gave up 4 bases and V 0 bases, and 1 base lay outside the gene matches. The CDR3 sequence is 15 residues long.

V usage is TRBV5-1 and J usage is TRBJ2-6, with D possibly matching TRBD2 (7 bases). The CDR3 runs to 16 residues. V lost 1 base, J lost 2 bases, and 10 bases lay in between. Germline V lookup: CDR1 SGHRS, CDR2 YFSETQ. The CDR3 DNA is TGCGCCAGCAGCTTGTGGGGGGGCACTGGGGCCAACGTCCTGACTTTC. This sequence encodes CASSLWGGTGANVLTF.

The chain employs TRBV4-2 and TRBJ1-1; D is possibly TRBD1 (5 bases). The CDR3 runs 17 residues. The germline V gene encodes CDR1 LGHNA and CDR2 YNFKEQ. V shed 0 bases and J shed 3 bases, with 17 bases lying between them. CDR3 amino acids: CASSQEGPTWGDTEAFF. CDR3 DNA: TGTGCCAGCAGCCAAGAAGGCCCGACATGGGGGGACACTGAAGCTTTCTTT.

The CDR3 is CAIKPATGTAVGYEQYF. CDR3 in DNA: TGTGCCATCAAACCTGCGACCGGGACAGCCGTAGGCTACGAGCAGTACTTC. V gene TRBV10-3 combines with J gene TRBJ2-7; TRBD1 matches at 7 bases. The J segment lost 3 bases and the V segment lost 7 bases, leaving 18 bases of the junction unmatched. Germline V gene sequence: CDR1 ENHRY, CDR2 SYGVKD. This CDR3 region has 17 residues.

The rearrangement joins TRBV27 to TRBJ1-3; TRBD1 agrees at 8 bases. The CDR3 is 15 amino acids. Germline V gene data show CDR1 as MNHEY and CDR2 as SMNVEV (reference sequence). The ends lost 7 bases at V and 2 bases at J; junction bases unmatched: 7. The CDR3 loop reads CASKNRGLAGNTIYF. For the CDR3, the DNA is TGTGCCAGCAAAAACAGGGGGTTGGCTGGAAACACCATATATTTT.

This rearrangement joins TRBV28 to TRBJ1-5; 8 bases align to TRBD1. Germline-derived CDR1 and CDR2 are MDHEN and SYDVKM. The CDR3 is 16 residues long. J lost 4 bases, V lost 8 bases, and 13 bases had no gene match. DNA for the CDR3: TGTGCCAGCCTATCCATCCAGGGGGCCCGGAATCAGCCCCAGCATTTT. It yields the protein CASLSIQGARNQPQHF.

V usage is TRBV12-3 or TRBV12-4 and J usage is TRBJ1-2; weak D call: TRBD1 (5 bases). Trimming stripped 1 base from V and 5 bases from J, with 8 bases between. The CDR3 contains 13 residues. The CDR3 nucleotides read TGTGCCAGCAGTTTAGTGACAGCGTATGGCTACACCTTC. It codes for CASSLVTAYGYTF.

The chain recombines TRBV2 with TRBJ1-2, with 7 bases matching TRBD1. The CDR3 sequence is 14 residues long. Per the germline V gene, CDR1 is SNHLY and CDR2 is FYNNEI. V dropped 3 bases and J dropped 8; count of bases not matched to a gene: 9. The CDR3 spells CASSEARGLAGYTF. The CDR3 nucleotides are TGTGCCAGCAGTGAGGCCAGGGGGTTGGCCGGCTACACCTTC.

V usage is TRBV5-1 and J usage is TRBJ1-5; 9 positions agree with TRBD1. The CDR3 sequence is 15 residues long. With V trimmed by 4 bases and J by 7 bases, 9 bases remained unmatched. Germline CDR1 and CDR2: SGHRS and YFSETQ. This CDR3 reads CASSPTGGTGQPQHF. The CDR3, as DNA: TGCGCCAGCAGCCCCACAGGGGGCACAGGGCAGCCCCAGCATTTT.

This chain connects TRBV2 to TRBJ1-1; D ambiguous. Trimming took off 5 bases at V and 4 bases at J, with 23 bases between the two ends. The CDR3 has 17 amino acids. CDR1 is SNHLY and CDR2 is FYNNEI in the germline V gene. CDR3 nucleotide sequence: TGTGCCAGCAGTCCCAGCGGGAACCGGGCCTGGGCCACTGAAGCTTTCTTT. Amino acid sequence: CASSPSGNRAWATEAFF.

The CDR3 sequence: CAISVGDSGTSYNEQFF. CDR3 bases: TGTGCCATCAGTGTGGGGGATAGCGGGACAAGTTACAATGAGCAGTTCTTC. The chain is built from TRBV10-3 and TRBJ2-1; 8 positions agree with TRBD2. The germline V gene encodes CDR1 ENHRY and CDR2 SYGVKD. The CDR3 consists of 17 residues. The V and J ends lost 4 bases and 4 bases, in that order; junction bases with no gene match: 12.

The rearrangement uses TRBV4-2 and TRBJ1-2; the D is unclear. CDR1 is LGHNA, CDR2 YNFKEQ, per germline. V was clipped by 0 bases and J by 13 bases, with 9 bases between them. The CDR3 totals 11 residues. CDR3 bases: TGTGCCAGCAGCCAAGAAACTCGACTCACCTTC. It specifies CASSQETRLTF.

This chain joins TRBV7-9 and TRBJ1-5, with D unresolved. The CDR3 covers 13 residues. Germline V CDR1 and CDR2: SEHNR, FQNEAQ (reference sequence). V lost 5 bases to trimming and J lost 2 bases, with 7 bases between them. CDR3 protein: CASSPSGNQPQHF. The CDR3 DNA follows: TGTGCCAGCAGCCCCTCGGGCAATCAGCCCCAGCATTTT.

The chain recombines TRBV10-3 with TRBJ2-2; 11 bases map to TRBD1. The CDR3 runs 18 residues. V lost 2 bases, J lost 4 bases, and 9 bases stayed unmatched. Germline assignment: CDR1 ENHRY and CDR2 SYGVKD. This CDR3 reads CAISEMGFGTGGTGELFF. For the CDR3, the DNA is TGTGCCATCAGTGAGATGGGTTTCGGGACAGGGGGCACCGGGGAGCTGTTTTTT.